This T cell receptor beta chain was sequenced for a study of blood T cell repertoires in COVID-19. The ends lost 6 bases at V and 0 bases at J; junction bases unmatched: 3. CDR3 length equals 13 residues. Germline CDR1 and CDR2: SQVTM and ANQGSEA. This clone was observed a few times. Only in-frame clones appear in the TCRdb table, and some are missing; sequencing was by immunoSEQ multiplex PCR. The sample contains 150,000 to 200,000 clones, 65% to 85% of which appear only once. Participants were placed into cohorts based on the clinical history they reported. The recovered donors of Cohort 3 showed two negative PCRs, clearance, or symptom resolution.

Sequenced sample: PBMCs or T cells enriched from blood (not recorded which). The chain employs TRBV29-1 and TRBJ1-1; 8 bases map to TRBD1. The sequence was obtained from a man aged 40-49 years who had recovered from COVID-19. CDR3 in amino acids: CSVNRGVNTEAFF. The CDR3 DNA sequence: TGCAGCGTGAACAGGGGGGTGAACACTGAAGCTTTCTTT.